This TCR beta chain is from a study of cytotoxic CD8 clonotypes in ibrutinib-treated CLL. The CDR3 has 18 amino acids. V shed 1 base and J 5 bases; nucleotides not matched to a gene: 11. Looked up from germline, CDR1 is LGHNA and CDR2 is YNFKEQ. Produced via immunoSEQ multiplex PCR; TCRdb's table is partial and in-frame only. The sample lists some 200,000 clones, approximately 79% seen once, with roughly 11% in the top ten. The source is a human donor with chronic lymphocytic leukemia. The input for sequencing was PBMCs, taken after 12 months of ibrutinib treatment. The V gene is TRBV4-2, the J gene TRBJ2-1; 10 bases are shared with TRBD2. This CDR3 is CASSQGLMGTSANNEQFF. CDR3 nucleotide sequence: TGTGCCAGCAGCCAAGGCTTAATGGGGACTAGCGCCAACAATGAGCAGTTCTTC.